The rows below give T cell receptor beta chains drawn from one sample of a study of T cell responses to AZD1222 COVID-19 vaccine. Only in-frame clones appear in the TCRdb table, and some are missing; sequencing was by immunoSEQ multiplex PCR. The sample gives about 85,000 clones, approximately 89% of which show up once; roughly 2.3% is in the top ten. This sample comprised peripheral blood, obtained on day 0 of AZD1222 vaccination. The receptor set was obtained from an adult in good health. CDR3s include the opening cysteine and the closing phenylalanine or tryptophan. The D gene is left open where the match is weak. Not all rows give a size; the values are once, few, many and, for expanded clones, a class.

abundance	d_gene	v_gene	j_gene	CDR3nt	CDR3aa
.	TRBD2	TRBV28	TRBJ2-3	TGTGCCAGCAGTTTCGAGACTAGCGGGAGGCGCGTTACGCAGTATTTT	CASSFETSGRRVTQYF
few	.	TRBV7-9	TRBJ1-4	TGTGCCAGCAGCTCTCCTCGGGAGAACAATGAAAAACTGTTTTTT	CASSSPRENNEKLFF
.	.	TRBV7-9	TRBJ1-1	TGTGCCAGCAGCTTACGCAGGGTTGCTGAAGCTTTCTTT	CASSLRRVAEAFF
.	TRBD2	TRBV14	TRBJ2-1	TGTGCCAGCAGCAATCTAGCGGGGGGTAATGAGCAGTTCTTC	CASSNLAGGNEQFF
once	.	TRBV5-4	TRBJ1-2	TGTGCCAGCAGCCCCCCGGGGGAGAGTGGCTACACCTTC	CASSPPGESGYTF
.	.	TRBV6-5	TRBJ1-4	TGTGCCAGCCTACCATCGGCAGGGACTAATGAAAAACTGTTTTTT	CASLPSAGTNEKLFF
.	TRBD1	TRBV5-1	TRBJ1-1	TGCGCCAGCAGCTACCTTGGACAGGGCATGAACACTGAAGCTTTCTTT	CASSYLGQGMNTEAFF
.	.	TRBV18	TRBJ1-1	TGTGCCAGCGCTGAGGCGGGGGTGGAGGCTTTCTTT	CASAEAGVEAFF
.	TRBD1	TRBV7-8	TRBJ1-3	TGTGCCAGCAGCTCGGCCGGGACAGGGGGACGAAACACCATATATTTT	CASSSAGTGGRNTIYF
once	TRBD2	TRBV4-1	TRBJ2-3	TGCGCCAGCAGCCAAGTCCCGGGACTAGCGGGGGGTTCGAGCACAGATACGCAGTATTTT	CASSQVPGLAGGSSTDTQYF
.	.	TRBV28	TRBJ1-1	TGTGCCAGCAGTTTACAGTTGGGTACTGAAGCTTTCTTT	CASSLQLGTEAFF
.	.	TRBV5-1	TRBJ1-6	TGCGCCAGCAGCTTGGGGGGGGATTATAATTCACCCCTCCACTTT	CASSLGGDYNSPLHF
.	.	TRBV30	TRBJ1-3	TGTGCCTGGAGTGTAACAGCTACTGGAAACACCATATATTTT	CAWSVTATGNTIYF
.	.	TRBV5-1	TRBJ2-7	TGCGCCACCAAACCAGGGCAGGGATCCTACGAGCAGTACTTC	CATKPGQGSYEQYF
once	.	TRBV21-1	TRBJ1-2	TGTGCCAGCAGCACGGACGGGACTGGTGGCTACACCTTC	CASSTDGTGGYTF
.	.	TRBV28	TRBJ1-2	TGTGCCAGCAGTCTTCCCCCGTATGGCTACACCTTC	CASSLPPYGYTF
.	TRBD1	TRBV3-1/TRBV3-2	TRBJ1-1	TGTGCCAGCAGCTACGACAGGGTGAACACTGAAGCTTTCTTT	CASSYDRVNTEAFF
once	.	TRBV21-1	TRBJ2-3	TGTGCCAGCAGCAAAGGGGGGTTGGGGGACAGAAGAGATACGCAGTATTTT	CASSKGGLGDRRDTQYF
.	TRBD1	TRBV6-5	TRBJ1-4	TGTGCCAGTTCCCCCGGGACAGGGGATGAAAAACTGTTTTTT	CASSPGTGDEKLFF
.	.	TRBV9	TRBJ2-2	TGTGCCAGCAGCGTAGTACCGACTAGTACATCGAACACCGGGGAGCTGTTTTTT	CASSVVPTSTSNTGELFF
.	.	TRBV5-4	TRBJ1-2	TGTGCCAGCAGCTTAGAACAGTCATATGGCTACACCTTC	CASSLEQSYGYTF
.	.	TRBV7-2	TRBJ1-2	TGTGCCAGCAGCTCGGACAGAAAATATGGCTACACCTTC	CASSSDRKYGYTF
few	TRBD1	TRBV19	TRBJ1-5	TGTGCCAGCCGGGACAGGGGGTATCAGCCCCAGCATTTT	CASRDRGYQPQHF
.	TRBD2	TRBV3-1/TRBV3-2	TRBJ2-3	TGTGCCAGCAGCCAACCTATAGCGGGAGAGGCCCCTTACACAGATACGCAGTATTTT	CASSQPIAGEAPYTDTQYF
.	TRBD1	TRBV7-9	TRBJ1-1	TGTGCCAGCAGCCTAACAGGGGGCTGGAACACTGAAGCTTTCTTT	CASSLTGGWNTEAFF
few	.	TRBV6-5	TRBJ1-4	TGTGCCAGCAGCCACCCGGGGGTTCAGGCAAAACTGTTTTTT	CASSHPGVQAKLFF
.	TRBD1	TRBV15	TRBJ1-2	TGTGCCACCAGCAGAGATAAGGGACAGGAGTATGGCTACACCTTC	CATSRDKGQEYGYTF
.	.	TRBV28	TRBJ1-3	TGTGCCAGCAGCCCTGGACAAGCTGGAAACACCATATATTTT	CASSPGQAGNTIYF
.	TRBD1	TRBV2	TRBJ2-7	TGTGCCAGCAGGGGACAGGTTACCTCCTACGAGCAGTACTTC	CASRGQVTSYEQYF
.	.	TRBV7-5	TRBJ1-6	TGTGTCAGAAGCAAACGGGCCACAGGGGATAATTCACCCCTCCACTTT	CVRSKRATGDNSPLHF
.	TRBD1	TRBV19	TRBJ2-7	TGTGCCAGTAGTTTTAGACAGGGTGTCGACGAGCAGTACTTC	CASSFRQGVDEQYF
.	.	TRBV2	TRBJ2-3	TGTGCCAGCCACCCTGGGGCAGATACGCAGTATTTT	CASHPGADTQYF
.	.	TRBV19	TRBJ1-1	TGTGCCAGTAGTATCGGGTCACGGAACACTGAAGCTTTCTTT	CASSIGSRNTEAFF
.	TRBD1	TRBV5-1	TRBJ2-7	TGCGCCAGCAGCTCGGGACAGGGGGCGTACGAGCAGTACTTC	CASSSGQGAYEQYF
.	.	TRBV19	TRBJ1-2	TGTGCCAGTAGTATGAGGGTGGAAAGTGGCTATGGCTACACCTTC	CASSMRVESGYGYTF
.	TRBD2	TRBV11-3	TRBJ2-7	TGTGCCAGCAGTAGGACTAGCGGGAGCTCCTACGAGCAGTACTTC	CASSRTSGSSYEQYF
.	.	TRBV5-5	TRBJ1-5	TGTGCCAGCAGCACGGGGACGTCAGGGCCCAATCAGCCCCAGCATTTT	CASSTGTSGPNQPQHF
.	TRBD2	TRBV19	TRBJ2-1	TGTGCCAGTAGTATTCGGACTAGCGGATCCTACAATGAGCAGTTCTTC	CASSIRTSGSYNEQFF
.	TRBD1	TRBV7-8	TRBJ2-7	TGTGCCAGCAGCTCGAGAGGACAGGGGGCGACCTACGAGCAGTACTTC	CASSSRGQGATYEQYF
.	.	TRBV5-1	TRBJ1-4	TGCGCCAGCAGCCAGGGGAACTCCTATGAAAAACTGTTTTTT	CASSQGNSYEKLFF
.	.	TRBV4-1	TRBJ2-1	TGCGCCAGCAGCCAAGAGAATAATGTCGGGTATGAGCAGTTCTTC	CASSQENNVGYEQFF
.	.	TRBV27	TRBJ1-1	TGTGCCAGCAAATATTCGGGGGGCACTGAAGCTTTCTTT	CASKYSGGTEAFF
.	.	TRBV29-1	TRBJ1-1	TGCAGCGTTGAAGATACCCCCTCGAGGAGGGACACTGAAGCTTTCTTT	CSVEDTPSRRDTEAFF
.	.	TRBV7-9	TRBJ1-3	TGTGCCAGCAGCCCCCCAACAGGAATTGAAGGAAACACCATATATTTT	CASSPPTGIEGNTIYF
.	.	TRBV5-5	TRBJ2-2	TGTGCCAGCAGCTTGAGTTCCCCGGGGGAGCTGTTTTTT	CASSLSSPGELFF
.	TRBD1	TRBV6-5	TRBJ1-3	TGTGCCAGCACCGCGACAGGGCCCGACGGAAACACCATATATTTT	CASTATGPDGNTIYF
.	.	TRBV7-9	TRBJ1-5	TGTGCCAGCAGTGGGGCAGGGAAGCCCCAGCATTTT	CASSGAGKPQHF
.	TRBD2	TRBV3-1/TRBV3-2	TRBJ2-3	TGTGCCAGCAGCCAACAGCGGGGTTCTAACACAGATACGCAGTATTTT	CASSQQRGSNTDTQYF
.	TRBD2	TRBV7-9	TRBJ2-7	TGTGCCAGCAGCCGACTAGCGTATTCCTACGAGCAGTACTTC	CASSRLAYSYEQYF
.	.	TRBV21-1	TRBJ1-1	TGTGCCAGCAGCAAATCGGTGATAGAAGCTTTCTTT	CASSKSVIEAFF
.	.	TRBV19	TRBJ1-1	TGTGCCAGTAGCACGGCGGCGAACACTGAAGCTTTCTTT	CASSTAANTEAFF
.	.	TRBV4-2	TRBJ1-1	TGTGCCAGCAGCCCCGGACGGCAGAACACTGAAGCTTTCTTT	CASSPGRQNTEAFF
.	.	TRBV19	TRBJ1-5	TGTGCCAGTAGTTTCTCCCGACAGGATGGGAGCAATCAGCCCCAGCATTTT	CASSFSRQDGSNQPQHF
.	.	TRBV2	TRBJ2-7	TGTGCCAGCAGAATAGGGTCCCACGAGCAGTACTTC	CASRIGSHEQYF
.	TRBD1	TRBV3-1/TRBV3-2	TRBJ2-3	TGTGCCAGCAGCGACAGGGGTGGGGCGACAGATACGCAGTATTTT	CASSDRGGATDTQYF
.	TRBD1	TRBV15	TRBJ2-2	TGTGCCACCAGCAGAGGACAGGGGCCTATGAACACCGGGGAGCTGTTTTTT	CATSRGQGPMNTGELFF
.	TRBD1	TRBV24-1	TRBJ2-3	TGTGCCACCTCAAGGGGGACAGATAGCACAGATACGCAGTATTTT	CATSRGTDSTDTQYF